Detailed here is one T cell receptor beta chain. The data were obtained in a study of Graves' ophthalmopathy and Graves' hyperthyroidism. Amplified TCR beta CDR3 regions were obtained using RNA transcripts as template. An initial RT-PCR round employing HTBI primers preceded a second-round multiplex PCR. TCRdb reprocessed the multiplex PCR reads via MiXCR and lists one record per CDR3 protein. The sample includes around 660,000 distinct CDR3 sequences, roughly two fifths of them seen just once. V was clipped by 1 base and J by 11 bases; unmatched bases: 5. Germline V CDR1 and CDR2: LNHNV, YYDKDF (reference sequence). The CDR3 loop spans 13 amino acids.

This TCR came from an adult man with Graves' ophthalmopathy. The sequencing sample was made of peripheral blood. The gene calls are TRBV15 and TRBJ1-1, with 9 bases lining up with TRBD1. DNA of the CDR3: TGTGCCACCAGCAGAGCGACCGGGACAGGGGCTTTCTTT. Translated: CATSRATGTGAFF.